This T cell receptor (beta chain) was recovered during a study of T cells in localized non-small cell lung cancer (TCRdb year 2020). Context from the whole study: The study analyzed T cell repertoires of approximately 240 early-stage NSCLC patients, comparing tumors and uninvolved tumor-adjacent lungs. NSCLC patients had a mean age of roughly 66 years, and around 130 were male and nearly 110 female. The cohort comprised some 240 treatment-naïve NSCLC patients with resected, localized lung tumors. Broader findings and caveats from the paper: Longer overall survival was associated with higher T cell density in blood, whereas shorter survival was associated with higher clonality in adjacent lung. Because multi-region sequencing of the tumors was not done, intratumor heterogeneity could not be ruled out. A median of 57 of the top 100 tumor clones turned up in the paired uninvolved adjacent lung, and about 28 of those clones also ranked among the top 100 of that same adjacent lung. The highest T cell clonality was observed in uninvolved tumor-adjacent lung, where clonality exceeded that of tumor, suggesting that antigenic responses were more focused in uninvolved tumor-adjacent lung. Because the study design was exploratory, TCR variables were selected using unadjusted p-values without false-discovery rate correction.

Uninvolved adjacent lung was sampled at least 2 cm away from the tumor margin, and two independent pathologists confirmed that the tissue had no atypia. At diagnosis, peripheral blood, uninvolved tumor-adjacent lung and tumor were collected and stored as a combination of fresh-frozen and FFPE material. TCR beta CDR3 regions were sequenced from DNA using the immunoSEQ Assay. Regarding the original processing steps: To compute T cell density, TCR beta template counts were normalized to usable DNA, which was estimated by amplifying housekeeping genes. Richness was estimated with the preseqR package, extrapolating to 400,000 templates for PBMC samples and 120,000 templates for tissue samples. Clonality was defined by subtracting Pielou's evenness from one. Differential abundance testing on productive amino-acid clonotypes, with a minimum total count of 5 and an alpha of 0.1, was used to identify tissue-enriched TCRs. The Jaccard Index and the Morisita Overlap Index were used to measure how much the repertoires overlapped between compartments. GLIPH clustered TCR beta CDR3s with public tetramer-defined viral CDR3s; viral motifs required at least three viral sequences plus V-gene enrichment. As stored in TCRdb, this immuneACCESS dataset retains in-frame rearrangements with V and J assigned. A fraction of the clones does not appear; measured against another copy, unresolved V genes explain less than half of the discrepancy, and the remainder lacks a known reason. V and J calls and clone size are copied from that table; D and trimming were computed from the DNA. The sample contains 1,100 to 1,500 clones, roughly 22% of them found a single time. Jointly, the top ten make up just under 20% of the sample.

V is cut by 4 bases and J by 1 base, and the space between the germline ends is 10 bases. The CDR1 and CDR2 encoded by the germline V gene are MNHGY and SAAAGT. Including the terminal cysteine and phenylalanine, the CDR3 comprises 14 residues. Only CDR3 DNA remains: 42 bases, in frame from the first base. This clone appeared a few times. The specificity of this receptor is unknown. Base qualities are not recorded, but no much larger clone differs from it by a single base. This receptor was identified in a female donor over 55 with stage II squamous cell lung carcinoma. Sequenced material: normal lung tissue next to the tumor, taken before any cancer treatment. The rearranged chain carries TRBV6-8 and TRBJ1-1; no D gene call is confident. The CDR3 sequence is CASSFGVGNTEAFF. The DNA sequence follows: TGTGCCAGCAGTTTTGGTGTAGGGAACACTGAAGCTTTCTTT.